The clone carrying this TCR beta chain was detected only a few times. These data belong to a study of T cells in Graves' hyperthyroidism and ophthalmopathy. No progression to ophthalmopathy during 18 months of follow-up defined stable disease. Amplified TCR beta CDR3 regions derived from RNA transcripts. A set of HTBI primers served as the primers for a first-round RT-PCR of the TCR CDR3. TCRdb passed the multiplex PCR reads through MiXCR, listing each CDR3 protein once. The profile shows 610,000 or so distinct CDR3 sequences, 35% to 55% of them singletons. Sequenced input: peripheral blood or thyroid tissue (not recorded which). The source of this sequence is a woman under 30 with Graves' hyperthyroidism.

The CDR3: CASSSTLDRGHYEQYF. The CDR3 DNA follows: TGTGCCAGCTCATCAACCCTGGACAGGGGGCACTACGAGCAGTACTTC. The chain carries TRBV25-1 and TRBJ2-7, with 11 nucleotides matching TRBD1. The V gene end was trimmed by 8 bases and the J gene end by 3 bases; junction bases not matched to a gene: 12. This CDR3 has 16 amino acids. The germline gives CDR1 MGHDK, CDR2 SYGVNS.